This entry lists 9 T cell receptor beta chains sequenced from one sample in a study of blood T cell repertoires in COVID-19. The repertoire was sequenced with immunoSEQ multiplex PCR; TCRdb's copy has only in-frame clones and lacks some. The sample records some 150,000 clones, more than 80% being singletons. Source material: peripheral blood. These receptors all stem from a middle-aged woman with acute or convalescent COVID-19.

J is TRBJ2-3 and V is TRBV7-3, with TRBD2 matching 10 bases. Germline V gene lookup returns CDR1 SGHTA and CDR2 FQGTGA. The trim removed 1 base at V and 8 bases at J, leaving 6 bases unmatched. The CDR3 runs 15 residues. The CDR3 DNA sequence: TGTGCCAGCAGCTTAATAGCGGGGGGAGGTGGTACGCAGTATTTT. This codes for CASSLIAGGGGTQYF.

Here the CDR3 reads CASSTRQYHEQFF. The CDR3, as DNA: TGTGCCAGTAGTACACGACAGTATCACGAGCAGTTCTTC. The chain uses TRBV19 and TRBJ2-1; a possible D gene is TRBD1 (5 bases). The CDR3 has 13 amino acids. Germline assignment: CDR1 LNHDA and CDR2 SQIVND (reference sequence). V dropped 4 bases and J dropped 10 bases, with 14 bases sitting between them.

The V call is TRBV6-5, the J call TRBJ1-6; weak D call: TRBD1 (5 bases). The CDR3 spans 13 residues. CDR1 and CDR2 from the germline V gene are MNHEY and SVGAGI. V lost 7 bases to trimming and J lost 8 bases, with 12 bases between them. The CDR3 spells CASMQGAHSPLHF. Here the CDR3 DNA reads TGTGCCAGCATGCAGGGCGCCCATTCACCCCTCCACTTT.

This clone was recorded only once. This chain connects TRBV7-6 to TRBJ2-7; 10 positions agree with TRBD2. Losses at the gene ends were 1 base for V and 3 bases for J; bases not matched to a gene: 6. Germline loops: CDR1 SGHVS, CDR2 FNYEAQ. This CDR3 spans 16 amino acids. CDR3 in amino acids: CASSLGASGGYYEQYF. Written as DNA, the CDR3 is TGTGCCAGCAGCTTAGGGGCTAGCGGGGGCTACTACGAGCAGTACTTC.

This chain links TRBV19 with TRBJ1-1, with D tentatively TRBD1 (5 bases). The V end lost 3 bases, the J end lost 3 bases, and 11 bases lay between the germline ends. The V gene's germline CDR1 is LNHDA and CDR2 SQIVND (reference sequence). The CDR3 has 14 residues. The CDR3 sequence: CASSIYDSYTEAFF. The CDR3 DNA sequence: TGTGCCAGTAGTATTTATGACAGCTACACTGAAGCTTTCTTT. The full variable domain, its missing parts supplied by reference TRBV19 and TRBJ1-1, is DGGITQSPKYLFRKEGQNVTLSCEQNLNHDAMYWYRQDPGQGLRLIYYSQIVNDFQKGDIAEGYSVSREKKESFPLTVTSAQKNPTAFYLCASSIYDSYTEAFFGQGTRLTVV.

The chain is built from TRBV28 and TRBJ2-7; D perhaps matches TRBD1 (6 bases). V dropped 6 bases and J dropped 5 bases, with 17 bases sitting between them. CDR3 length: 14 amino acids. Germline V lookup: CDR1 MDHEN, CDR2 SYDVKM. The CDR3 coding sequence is TGTGCCAGCAGGGGAGCCGACAGGTTGGACGAGCAGTACTTC. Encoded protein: CASRGADRLDEQYF.

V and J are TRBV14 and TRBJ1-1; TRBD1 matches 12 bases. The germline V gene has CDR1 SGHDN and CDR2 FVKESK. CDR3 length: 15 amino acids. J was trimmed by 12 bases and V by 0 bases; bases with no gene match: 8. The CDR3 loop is CASSQDSGQGASTFF. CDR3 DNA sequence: TGTGCCAGCAGCCAAGATTCGGGACAGGGGGCTTCTACTTTCTTT.

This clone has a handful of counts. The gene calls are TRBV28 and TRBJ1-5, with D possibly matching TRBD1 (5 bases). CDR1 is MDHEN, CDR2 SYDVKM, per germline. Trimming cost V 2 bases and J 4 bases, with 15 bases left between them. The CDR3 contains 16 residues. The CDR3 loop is CASSLRGGTPNQPQHF. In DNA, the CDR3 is TGTGCCAGCAGTTTAAGGGGAGGGACCCCTAATCAGCCCCAGCATTTT.

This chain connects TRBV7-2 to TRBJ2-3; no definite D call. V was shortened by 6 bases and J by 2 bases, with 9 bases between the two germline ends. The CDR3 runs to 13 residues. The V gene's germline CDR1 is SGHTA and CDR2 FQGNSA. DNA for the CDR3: TGTGCCAGCAGTTTTGAGTCCACAGATACGCAGTATTTT. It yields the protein CASSFESTDTQYF. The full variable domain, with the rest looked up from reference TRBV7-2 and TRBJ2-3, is GAGVSQSPSNKVTEKGKDVELRCDPISGHTALYWYRQSLGQGLEFLIYFQGNSAPDKSGLPSDRFSAERTGGSVSTLTIQRTQQEDSAVYLCASSFESTDTQYFGPGTRLTVL.